This section outlines one TCR beta chain sequence together with its context. This specimen comes from a study of T-cell reconstitution after alpha-beta-depleted transplantation in children. Preparation of the TCRbeta library used unique molecular identifiers. MiXCR, run by TCRdb on the PCR reads, gives a single entry per CDR3 protein. The repertoire holds around 600,000 distinct CDR3 sequences, roughly 23% seen once, with 11% to 15% in the top ten. Trimming removed 5 bases from V and 4 bases from J; junction bases left unmatched: 10. The CDR3 loop spans 16 amino acids. CDR1 is SGHTA and CDR2 is FQGNSA in the germline V gene.

The input for sequencing was PBMCs, mostly from graft donor cells, taken 360 days after TCRalphabeta/CD19-depleted stem cell transplant. The chain links TRBV7-2 to TRBJ2-3, with TRBD2 matching 9 bases. The source of this sequence is a boy younger than two who had a stem cell transplant for acute myeloid leukemia, so the T cells may come from the graft donor. CDR3 DNA sequence: TGTGCCAGCAGCGAGGTAGCGGGGGCCGGGGCAGATACGCAGTATTTT. It yields the protein CASSEVAGAGADTQYF. Combining the CDR3 with reference TRBV7-2 and TRBJ2-3 gives the whole variable domain GAGVSQSPSNKVTEKGKDVELRCDPISGHTALYWYRQSLGQGLEFLIYFQGNSAPDKSGLPSDRFSAERTGGSVSTLTIQRTQQEDSAVYLCASSEVAGAGADTQYFGPGTRLTVL.